The rows below give T cell receptor beta chains drawn from one sample of a study of blood T cells in healthy people across ages. TCRdb re-called the 5' RACE reads through MiXCR, storing one row per CDR3 protein. The table shows 750,000 to 850,000 distinct CDR3 sequences, with around a quarter occurring only once. These data were also reused for a study on T cells of mothers and their children.

Sequencing used blood. The receptors shown here come from a boy between 10 and 17 years old in good health. CDR3s include the opening cysteine and the closing phenylalanine or tryptophan. A D gene is named only where the DNA matches it firmly. Rows may omit the clone size; those that give it use once, few, many or a size class.

v_gene,d_gene,j_gene,abundance,CDR3nt,CDR3aa
TRBV13,-,TRBJ2-7,once,TGTGCCAGCAGCTTTTGGGCAGGCGGCTACGAGCAGTACTTC,CASSFWAGGYEQYF
TRBV5-1,-,TRBJ1-2,-,TGCGCCAGCAGCTTTGACAATAACTATGGCTACACCTTC,CASSFDNNYGYTF
TRBV11-2,-,TRBJ2-7,few,TGTGCCAGCGGTAGTGTGTACAAGACCTACGAGCAGTACTTC,CASGSVYKTYEQYF
TRBV3-1,-,TRBJ2-1,-,TGTGCCAGCAGCCAAGATTCGGGGACCGCAAAGTTCTTC,CASSQDSGTAKFF
TRBV6-5,-,TRBJ1-1,-,TGTGCCAGCAGCTACCGCCTAAGGGGGGTTATGAACACTGAAGCTTTCTTT,CASSYRLRGVMNTEAFF
TRBV9,TRBD2,TRBJ2-7,-,TGTGCCAGCAGCCCCAGCGGGCTAGCGGGAGTGCCAGACGAGCAGTACTTC,CASSPSGLAGVPDEQYF
TRBV5-1,-,TRBJ1-1,-,TGCGCCAGCAGCTGGCAGGGGCGGACTGAAGCTTTCTTT,CASSWQGRTEAFF
TRBV5-1,-,TRBJ2-6,few,TGCGCCAGCAGCTTTGGGGGGACCGGGGCCAACGTCCTGACTTTC,CASSFGGTGANVLTF
TRBV6-2/TRBV6-3,-,TRBJ2-5,-,TGTGCCAGCAGGAGGGGATTGGAGACCCAGTACTTC,CASRRGLETQYF
TRBV28,-,TRBJ1-1,few,TGTGCCAGCAGTTGGCTTAGGGCGAACACTGAAGCTTTCTTT,CASSWLRANTEAFF
TRBV5-1,-,TRBJ1-2,-,TGCGCCAGCAGCTTGGCCAGGGCCCAAAACTCCGATGGCTACACCTTC,CASSLARAQNSDGYTF
TRBV5-1,TRBD1,TRBJ1-1,few,TGCGCCAGCAGCCCCGCAGAACAGGGGGCCATCACTGAAGCTTTCTTT,CASSPAEQGAITEAFF
TRBV27,-,TRBJ2-7,few,TGTGCCAGCAGTCCCAGGGGAGGGGGGATCTACGAGCAGTACTTC,CASSPRGGGIYEQYF
TRBV6-1,TRBD1,TRBJ2-3,-,TGTGCCAGCAGACAGACAGGGGCCACAGATAGAGCGTATTTT,CASRQTGATDRAYF
TRBV7-9,-,TRBJ1-1,few,TGTGCCAGCAGCTTAGTGGTCGGGAACACTGAAGCTTTCTTT,CASSLVVGNTEAFF
TRBV7-2,TRBD2,TRBJ2-5,few,TGTGCCAGCAGCAACGGACTAGCGGGGCTAGAGACCCAGTACTTC,CASSNGLAGLETQYF
TRBV5-1,-,TRBJ2-7,few,TGCGCCAGCAGCTTTACGTGGGGGGACTACGAGCAGTACTTC,CASSFTWGDYEQYF
TRBV6-6,TRBD2,TRBJ2-5,-,TGTGCCAGCAGTTACTCGGTGCCAGCGGGGGAGAGGACCTCGTCCCAGTACTTC,CASSYSVPAGERTSSQYF
TRBV28,-,TRBJ2-7,-,TGTGCCAGCAGTCCCGGACCCGCCCGGGAGCAGTACTTC,CASSPGPAREQYF
TRBV11-2,-,TRBJ1-3,few,TGTGCCAGCAGCACAACAGGGCCCCGCTCTGGAAACACCATATATTTT,CASSTTGPRSGNTIYF
TRBV5-5,TRBD2,TRBJ2-3,-,TGTGCCAGCAGCCCCCTGGCTAGCGGGGGGATCGTGACAGATACGCAGTATTTT,CASSPLASGGIVTDTQYF
TRBV20-1,-,TRBJ1-1,few,TGCAGTGTTTCCGGGAACACTGAAGCTTTCTTT,CSVSGNTEAFF
TRBV20-1,-,TRBJ2-1,-,TGCAGTGCCCTTAAGGGCTACGAGCAGTTCTTC,CSALKGYEQFF
TRBV27,-,TRBJ1-6,few,TGTGCCAGCAGTTTAAGAGGGGAGAGTTCCCTCCACTTT,CASSLRGESSLHF
TRBV29-1,-,TRBJ2-1,few,TGCAGCGTTGTTGGACCGGAACCGAGTGAGCAGTTCTTC,CSVVGPEPSEQFF
TRBV5-1,TRBD1,TRBJ2-1,few,TGCGCCAGGCGCAACCAAGTGCCGGGACAGGGAGGTAATGAGCAGTTCTTC,CARRNQVPGQGGNEQFF
TRBV20-1,TRBD1,TRBJ2-7,few,TGCAGTGCTAGAGATCCGGCACAGGGGAGAGCCTACGAGCAGTACTTC,CSARDPAQGRAYEQYF
TRBV28,TRBD2,TRBJ2-7,few,TGTGCCAGCAGTGGATGGACTAGCGGGTATGCAGAGCAGTACTTC,CASSGWTSGYAEQYF
TRBV29-1,-,TRBJ2-7,-,TGCAGCGTTCAACAGGGCCCATGGGAGCAGTACTTC,CSVQQGPWEQYF
TRBV29-1,-,TRBJ1-3,-,TGCAGCGTTCAGGAGTGGGGTCTCAGCTCTGGAAACACCATATATTTT,CSVQEWGLSSGNTIYF
TRBV29-1,-,TRBJ1-2,few,TGCAGCGCAGAGACCCGGGACCCGGTTCCTGGCTACACCTTC,CSAETRDPVPGYTF